Sequencing of this TCR beta chain was carried out in a study of response to subunit inactivated influenza vaccine. As regards this clonotype: The antigen is undetermined.

Overall study findings and caveats: There was a suggestion from the authors that each seasonal influenza vaccination recruits few new T cells.

This CDR3 is built from 16 residues. Trimming removed 6 bases at V and 0 bases at J, with 15 bases between. TCRdb re-called the RT-PCR reads with MiXCR, one entry per CDR3 protein. The sample includes approximately 730,000 distinct CDR3 sequences, roughly 14% of them seen just once. The V gene is TRBV12-3 or TRBV12-4, the J gene TRBJ1-3; D possibly corresponds to TRBD1 (6 bases). The sample in question was PBMCs from blood, obtained 14 to 15 days before vaccination. The receptor was derived from a man aged 50 to 60 who received an inactivated influenza vaccine. The CDR3 region has the DNA TGTGCCAGCAGGCCGAATACAGGGTTCTCTGGAAACACCATATATTTT. Encoded protein: CASRPNTGFSGNTIYF.